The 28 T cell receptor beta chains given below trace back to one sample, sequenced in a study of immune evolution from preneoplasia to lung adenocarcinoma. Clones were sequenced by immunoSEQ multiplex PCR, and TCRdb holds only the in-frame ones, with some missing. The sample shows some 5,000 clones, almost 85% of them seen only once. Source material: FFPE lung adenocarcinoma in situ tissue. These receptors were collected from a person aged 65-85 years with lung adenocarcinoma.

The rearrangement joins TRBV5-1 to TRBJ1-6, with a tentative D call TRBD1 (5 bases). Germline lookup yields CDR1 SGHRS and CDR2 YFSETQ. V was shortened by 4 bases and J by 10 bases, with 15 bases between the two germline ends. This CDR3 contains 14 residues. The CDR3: CASSLGQPGSPLHF. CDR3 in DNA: TGCGCCAGCAGCCTAGGACAACCAGGGTCACCCCTCCACTTT.

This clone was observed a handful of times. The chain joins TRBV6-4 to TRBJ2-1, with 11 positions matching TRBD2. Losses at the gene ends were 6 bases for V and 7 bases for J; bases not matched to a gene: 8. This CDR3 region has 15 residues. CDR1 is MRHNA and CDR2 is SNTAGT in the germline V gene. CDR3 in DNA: TGTGCCAGCAGGATAGCGGGAGGGCCGGTGAATGAGCAGTTCTTC. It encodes CASRIAGGPVNEQFF.

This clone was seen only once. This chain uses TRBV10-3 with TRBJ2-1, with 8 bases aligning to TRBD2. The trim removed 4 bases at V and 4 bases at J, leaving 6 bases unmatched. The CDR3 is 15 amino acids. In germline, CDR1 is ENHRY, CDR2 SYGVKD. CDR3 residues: CAISVSLAEYNEQFF. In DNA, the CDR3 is TGTGCCATCAGTGTATCACTAGCGGAATACAATGAGCAGTTCTTC.

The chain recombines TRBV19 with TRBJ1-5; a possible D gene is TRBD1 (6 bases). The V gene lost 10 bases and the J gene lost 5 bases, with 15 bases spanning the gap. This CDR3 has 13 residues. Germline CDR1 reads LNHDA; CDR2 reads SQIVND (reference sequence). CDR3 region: CATNVGGDQPQHF. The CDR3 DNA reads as TGTGCCACCAACGTCGGGGGCGATCAGCCCCAGCATTTT.

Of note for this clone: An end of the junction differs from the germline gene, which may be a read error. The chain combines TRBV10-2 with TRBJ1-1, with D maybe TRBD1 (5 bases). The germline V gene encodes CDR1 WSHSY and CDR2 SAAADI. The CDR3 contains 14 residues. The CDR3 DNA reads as TGCGCCAGCGCGCCGGGGGGAGTGAATACTGAAGCTTTCTTT. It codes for CASAPGGVNTEAFF.

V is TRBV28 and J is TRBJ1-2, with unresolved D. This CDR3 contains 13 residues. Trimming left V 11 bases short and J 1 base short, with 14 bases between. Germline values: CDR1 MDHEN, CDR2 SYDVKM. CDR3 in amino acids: CASTNQDNYGYTF. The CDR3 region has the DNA TGTGCCTCCACCAATCAGGATAACTATGGCTACACCTTC.

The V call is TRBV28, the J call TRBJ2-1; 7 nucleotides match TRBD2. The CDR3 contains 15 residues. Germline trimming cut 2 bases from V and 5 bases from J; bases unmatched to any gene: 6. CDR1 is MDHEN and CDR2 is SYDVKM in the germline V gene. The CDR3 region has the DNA TGTGCCAGCAGTTTACCCCGCCTAGCGGACAATGAGCAGTTCTTC. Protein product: CASSLPRLADNEQFF.

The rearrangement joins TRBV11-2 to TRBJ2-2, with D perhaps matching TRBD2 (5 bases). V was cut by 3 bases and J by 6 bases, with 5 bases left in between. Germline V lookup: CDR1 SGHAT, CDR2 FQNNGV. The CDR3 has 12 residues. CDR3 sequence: CASSLEAGELFF. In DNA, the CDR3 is TGTGCCAGCAGCTTGGAGGCCGGGGAGCTGTTTTTT.

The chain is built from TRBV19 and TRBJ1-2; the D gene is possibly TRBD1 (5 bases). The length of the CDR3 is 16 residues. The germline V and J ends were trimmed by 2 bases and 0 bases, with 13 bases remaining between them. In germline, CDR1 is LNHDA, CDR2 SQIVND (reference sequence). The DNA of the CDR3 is TGTGCCAGTAGTATACAGGGCCGGAGGACTAACTATGGCTACACCTTC. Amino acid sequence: CASSIQGRRTNYGYTF.

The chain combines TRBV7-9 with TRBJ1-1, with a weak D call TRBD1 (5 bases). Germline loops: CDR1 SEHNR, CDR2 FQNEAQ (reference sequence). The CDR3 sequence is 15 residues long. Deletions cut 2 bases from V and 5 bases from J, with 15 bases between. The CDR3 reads CASSLKRGARTEAFF. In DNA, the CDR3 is TGTGCCAGCAGCTTAAAAAGAGGGGCGAGGACTGAAGCTTTCTTT.

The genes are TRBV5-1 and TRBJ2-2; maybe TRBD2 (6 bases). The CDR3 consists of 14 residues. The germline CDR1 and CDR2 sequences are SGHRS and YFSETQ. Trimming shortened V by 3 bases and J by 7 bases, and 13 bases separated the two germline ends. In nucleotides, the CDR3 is TGCGCCAGCAGCTCGGGAGACCGGCTCGGGGAGCTGTTTTTT. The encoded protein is CASSSGDRLGELFF.

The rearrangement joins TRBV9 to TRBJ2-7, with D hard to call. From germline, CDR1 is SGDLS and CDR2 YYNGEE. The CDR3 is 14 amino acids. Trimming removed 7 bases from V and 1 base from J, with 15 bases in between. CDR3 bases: TGTGCCAGCGCCGATCCCCGACTTTCCTACGAGCAGTACTTC. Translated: CASADPRLSYEQYF.

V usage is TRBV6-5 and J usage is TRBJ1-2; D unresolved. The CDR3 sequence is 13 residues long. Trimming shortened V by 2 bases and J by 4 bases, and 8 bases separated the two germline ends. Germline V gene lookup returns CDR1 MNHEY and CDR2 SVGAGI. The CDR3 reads CASSYGATYGYTF. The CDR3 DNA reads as TGTGCCAGCAGTTACGGCGCAACCTATGGCTACACCTTC.

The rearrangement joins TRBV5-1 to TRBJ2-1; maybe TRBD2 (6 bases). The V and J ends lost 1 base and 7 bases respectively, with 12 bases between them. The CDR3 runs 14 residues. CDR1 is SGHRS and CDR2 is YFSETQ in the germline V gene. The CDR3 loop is CASSLYTGVNEQFF. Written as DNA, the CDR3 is TGCGCCAGCAGCTTGTATACGGGAGTGAATGAGCAGTTCTTC.

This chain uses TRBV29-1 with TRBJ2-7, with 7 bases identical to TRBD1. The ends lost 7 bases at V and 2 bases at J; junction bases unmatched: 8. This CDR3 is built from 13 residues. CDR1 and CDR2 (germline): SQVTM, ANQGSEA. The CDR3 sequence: CSAATGYTYEQYF. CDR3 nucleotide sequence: TGCAGCGCTGCGACAGGGTATACCTACGAGCAGTACTTC.

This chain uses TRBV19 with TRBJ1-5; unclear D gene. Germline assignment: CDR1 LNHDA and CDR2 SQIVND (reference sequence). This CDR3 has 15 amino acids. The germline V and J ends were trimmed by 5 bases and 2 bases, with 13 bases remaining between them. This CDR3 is CASSLDGRGNQPQHF. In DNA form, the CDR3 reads TGTGCCAGTAGTCTCGACGGGAGAGGCAATCAGCCCCAGCATTTT.

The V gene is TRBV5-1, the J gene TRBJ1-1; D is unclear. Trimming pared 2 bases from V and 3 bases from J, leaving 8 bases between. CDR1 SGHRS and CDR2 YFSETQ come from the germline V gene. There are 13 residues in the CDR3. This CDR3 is CASSFTVDTEAFF. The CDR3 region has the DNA TGCGCCAGCAGCTTTACAGTGGACACTGAAGCTTTCTTT.

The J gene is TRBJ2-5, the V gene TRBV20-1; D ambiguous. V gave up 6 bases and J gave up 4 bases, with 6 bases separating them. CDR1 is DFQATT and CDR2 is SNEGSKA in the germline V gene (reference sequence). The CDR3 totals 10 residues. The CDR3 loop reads CSAARETQYF. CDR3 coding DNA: TGCAGTGCCGCCAGAGAGACCCAGTACTTC.

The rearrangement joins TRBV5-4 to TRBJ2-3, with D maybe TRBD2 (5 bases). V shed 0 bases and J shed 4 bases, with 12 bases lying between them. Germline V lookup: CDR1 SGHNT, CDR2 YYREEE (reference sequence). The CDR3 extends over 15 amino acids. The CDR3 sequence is CASSLVAGNADTQYF. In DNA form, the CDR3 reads TGTGCCAGCAGCTTGGTAGCCGGGAACGCAGATACGCAGTATTTT.

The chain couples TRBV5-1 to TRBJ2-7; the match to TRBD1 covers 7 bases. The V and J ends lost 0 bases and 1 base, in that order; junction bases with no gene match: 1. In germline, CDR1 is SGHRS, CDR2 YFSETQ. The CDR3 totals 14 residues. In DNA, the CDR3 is TGCGCCAGCAGCTTGGAGGGACAGTCCTACGAGCAGTACTTC. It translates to CASSLEGQSYEQYF.

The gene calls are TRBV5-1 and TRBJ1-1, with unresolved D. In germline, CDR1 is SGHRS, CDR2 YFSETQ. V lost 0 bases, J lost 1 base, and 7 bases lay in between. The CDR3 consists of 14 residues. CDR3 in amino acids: CASSLDGGNTEAFF. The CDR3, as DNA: TGCGCCAGCAGCTTGGACGGTGGGAACACTGAAGCTTTCTTT.

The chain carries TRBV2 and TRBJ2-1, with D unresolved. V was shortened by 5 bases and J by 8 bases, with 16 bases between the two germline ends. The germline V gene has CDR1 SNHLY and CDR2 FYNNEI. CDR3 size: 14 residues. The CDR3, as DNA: TGTGCCAGCAGTTTGGGCCAGCTGAGCTATGAGCAGTTCTTC. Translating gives CASSLGQLSYEQFF.

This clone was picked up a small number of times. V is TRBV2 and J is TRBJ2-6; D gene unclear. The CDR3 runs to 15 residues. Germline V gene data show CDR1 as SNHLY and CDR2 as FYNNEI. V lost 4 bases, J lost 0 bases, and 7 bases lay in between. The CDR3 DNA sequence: TGTGCCAGCAGTGCTACGGCCTCTGGGGCCAACGTCCTGACTTTC. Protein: CASSATASGANVLTF.

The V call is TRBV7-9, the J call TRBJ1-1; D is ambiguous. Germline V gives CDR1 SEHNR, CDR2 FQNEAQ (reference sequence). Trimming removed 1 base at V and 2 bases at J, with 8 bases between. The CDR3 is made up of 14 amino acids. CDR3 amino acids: CASSLGGYNTEAFF. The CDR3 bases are TGTGCCAGCAGCTTAGGGGGATATAACACTGAAGCTTTCTTT.

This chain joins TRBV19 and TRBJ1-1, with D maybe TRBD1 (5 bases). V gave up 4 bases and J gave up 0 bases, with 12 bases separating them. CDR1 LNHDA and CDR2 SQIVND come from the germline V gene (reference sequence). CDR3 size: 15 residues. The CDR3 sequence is CASSTLPGLNTEAFF. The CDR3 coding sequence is TGTGCCAGTAGTACACTGCCAGGGCTGAACACTGAAGCTTTCTTT. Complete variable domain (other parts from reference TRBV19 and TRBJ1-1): DGGITQSPKYLFRKEGQNVTLSCEQNLNHDAMYWYRQDPGQGLRLIYYSQIVNDFQKGDIAEGYSVSREKKESFPLTVTSAQKNPTAFYLCASSTLPGLNTEAFFGQGTRLTVV.

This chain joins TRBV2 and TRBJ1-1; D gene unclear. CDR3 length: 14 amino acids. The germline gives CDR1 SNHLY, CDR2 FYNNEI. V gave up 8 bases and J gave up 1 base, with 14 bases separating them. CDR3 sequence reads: CASFRAPSNTEAFF. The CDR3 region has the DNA TGTGCCAGCTTTCGGGCCCCGTCGAACACTGAAGCTTTCTTT.

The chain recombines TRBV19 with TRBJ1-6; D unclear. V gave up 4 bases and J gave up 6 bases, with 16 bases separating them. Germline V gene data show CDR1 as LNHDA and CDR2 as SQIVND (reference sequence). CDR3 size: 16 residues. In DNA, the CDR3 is TGTGCCAGTAGTACCCCCGGACGGGAGGCTAATTCACCCCTCCACTTT. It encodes CASSTPGREANSPLHF.

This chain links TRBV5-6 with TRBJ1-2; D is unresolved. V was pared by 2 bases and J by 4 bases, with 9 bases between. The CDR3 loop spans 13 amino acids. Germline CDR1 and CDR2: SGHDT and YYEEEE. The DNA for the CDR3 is TGTGCCAGCAGCTTTCGGCGGGTCTATGGCTACACCTTC. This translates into CASSFRRVYGYTF.